Listed below are T cell receptor beta chains from one sample, sequenced in a study of blood T cell repertoires in COVID-19. The protocol was immunoSEQ multiplex PCR, while the TCRdb copy is restricted to in-frame clones and leaves out a portion. This table holds fewer than 90,000 clones, approximately 87% found once. What was sequenced was peripheral blood. The receptors originated from an older man in a cohort sampled during active COVID-19. The CDR3 runs from the conserved cysteine through the conserved F or W. A D gene is named only where the DNA matches it firmly.

>NA|TRBJ2-3|TRBV19
CASSMDAVLPGTQYF
>TRBD1|TRBJ2-5|TRBV5-4
CASKDRGRETQYF
>NA|TRBJ2-7|TRBV7-9
CASSLVWRGMHEQYF
>NA|TRBJ1-5|TRBV7-2
CASSLGANQPQHF
>TRBD1|TRBJ2-7|TRBV10-3
CAIRGQGYEQYF
>TRBD1|TRBJ1-1|TRBV2
CASRVDRGVEAFF
>NA|TRBJ1-1|TRBV4-2
CASSQGQGGLGNTEAFF
>TRBD1|TRBJ2-6|TRBV5-6
CASSFLGQGAPWANVLTF
>TRBD1|TRBJ2-1|TRBV19
CASRNNRGSYNEQFF
>TRBD2|TRBJ2-3|TRBV7-9
CASSQGLDPTDTQYF
>NA|TRBJ1-3|TRBV5-4
CASSSPGYAGNTIYF
>TRBD1|TRBJ1-1|TRBV11-2
CASSLGRGQRTEAFF
>NA|TRBJ1-5|TRBV27
CASSPPPAGSNQPQHF
>NA|TRBJ1-2|TRBV7-9
CASSHPPESYGYTF
>TRBD1|TRBJ2-2|TRBV3-1/TRBV3-2
CASSVRQGNTGELFF
>NA|TRBJ1-1|TRBV3-1/TRBV3-2
CASSQVAGDTEAFF
>TRBD1|TRBJ1-2|TRBV7-2
CASSLEDRARYGYTF
>TRBD1|TRBJ2-1|TRBV3-1/TRBV3-2
CASNRGLSYNEQFF
>TRBD2|TRBJ2-1|TRBV4-2
CASSPRTSGANEQFF
>TRBD1|TRBJ2-7|TRBV4-3
CASSQDRVTGREQYF
>TRBD1|TRBJ1-3|TRBV27
CASSFTGGSGNTIYF
>TRBD1|TRBJ1-6|TRBV19
CASTTQGVDNSPLHF
>NA|TRBJ2-2|TRBV28
CASSLGGQNTGELFF
>NA|TRBJ2-1|TRBV18
CASSPWSGGDNEQFF
>NA|TRBJ2-7|TRBV6-2/TRBV6-3
CASSTYSYEQYF
>TRBD1|TRBJ1-2|TRBV6-6
CASSYSPTGTSGYTF
>TRBD1|TRBJ2-7|TRBV18
CASSPGTGAYEQYF
>NA|TRBJ1-2|TRBV6-4
CASSGPGRNYGYTF
>TRBD1|TRBJ1-5|TRBV27
CATQGLGIRGEPQHF
>TRBD1|TRBJ2-1|TRBV10-3
CASWTGGGLYNEQFF
>TRBD2|TRBJ2-1|TRBV5-1
CASSTSGGTYNEQFF
>TRBD2|TRBJ2-4|TRBV28
CASSLSSGGQYF
>TRBD2|TRBJ2-1|TRBV10-3
CAISELAGGDEQFF
>NA|TRBJ2-1|TRBV5-1
CASSTTTGSREQFF
>TRBD1|TRBJ1-5|TRBV5-5
CASSRGTGGNQPQHF